This TCR beta chain was sequenced during a study of tissue T cells after allogeneic stem cell transplantation. Clones were sequenced by immunoSEQ multiplex PCR, and TCRdb holds only the in-frame ones, with some missing. This table has 550 to 750 clones, over 70% appearing once. Deletions cut 6 bases from V and 6 bases from J, with 18 bases between. The CDR3 is 14 amino acids. The germline CDR1 and CDR2 sequences are KGHSH and LQKENI. The receptor was isolated from a female patient between 35 and 69 years old with steroid-refractory graft-versus-host disease after an allogeneic stem cell transplant. Some T cells may have come from the graft donor. The material sequenced was duodenal tissue, taken at autopsy. The V gene is TRBV18, the J gene TRBJ2-7; D remains unclear. In DNA, the CDR3 is TGTGCCAGCTCCTCACCTCTGACGCCCCTCGAGCAGTACTTC. Its protein product is CASSSPLTPLEQYF.